A selection of T cell receptor beta chains follows, all from one sample in a study of CD8 T cells in Susac syndrome. TCRdb reprocessed the immunoSEQ multiplex PCR reads via MiXCR and lists one record per CDR3 protein. The sample records tens of thousands of distinct CDR3 sequences, 93% being singletons. Sequencing input: CD8+ T cells from PBMCs. The receptors here all came from a human donor in good health. The CDR3 runs from the conserved cysteine through the conserved F or W. The D gene is left open where the match is weak. The size entry is marked missing in some rows and otherwise reads once, few, many or a size class.

J,D,size,V,DNA,CDR3
TRBJ2-7,TRBD1,.,TRBV6-1,TGTGCCAGCAGTGATTGGTCGGACAGGGGCTACGAGCAGTACTTC,CASSDWSDRGYEQYF
TRBJ2-7,.,.,TRBV7-9,TGTGCCAGCGCAGGCGCGGGGAGGTTCTACGAGCAGTACTTC,CASAGAGRFYEQYF
TRBJ2-3,.,.,TRBV4-1,TGCGCCAGCAGCGGGGACGGGACCTCGGGTACGCAGTATTTT,CASSGDGTSGTQYF
TRBJ2-3,.,.,TRBV13,TGTGCCAGCAGCCCTCCCCAGCGAGGAGGAGATACGCAGTATTTT,CASSPPQRGGDTQYF
TRBJ1-1,.,.,TRBV4-3,TGCGCCAGCAGCCCCGGGCCGGGAGGGATGAACACTGAAGCTTTCTTT,CASSPGPGGMNTEAFF
TRBJ1-2,TRBD1,.,TRBV4-3,TGCGCCAGCAGCCAAGTGTCAGGGGGTGGCTACACCTTC,CASSQVSGGGYTF
TRBJ1-2,TRBD1,once,TRBV27,TGTGCCAGCAGTTCTGACAGGGTGGCTGATGGCTACACCTTC,CASSSDRVADGYTF
TRBJ1-2,.,.,TRBV7-9,TGTGCCAGCCGGGGAGAGGGGAATGGCTACACCTTC,CASRGEGNGYTF
TRBJ1-1,.,.,TRBV19,TGTGCCAGTAGTACGACAGAGAACACTGAAGCTTTCTTT,CASSTTENTEAFF
TRBJ1-2,.,.,TRBV4-1,TGCGCCAGCAGGCAGGACTATGGCTACACCTTC,CASRQDYGYTF
TRBJ2-2,TRBD1,.,TRBV12-5,TGTGCTAGTGTTCCGGGACAGGGCCCCGGGGAGCTGTTTTTT,CASVPGQGPGELFF
TRBJ2-7,.,.,TRBV19,TGTGCCAGTAGTATGGGGGGGCTCTACGAGCAGTACTTC,CASSMGGLYEQYF
TRBJ1-5,.,.,TRBV9,TGTGCCAGCAGCCCCGGAGGGGGTTACAATCAGCCCCAGCATTTT,CASSPGGGYNQPQHF
TRBJ2-7,.,.,TRBV5-6,TGTGCCAGCAGCTTGGGCAGCGTTTCCTACGAGCAGTACTTC,CASSLGSVSYEQYF
TRBJ1-2,.,.,TRBV23-1,TGCGCCAGAATGGAGGAAAACTATGGCTACACCTTC,CARMEENYGYTF
TRBJ2-7,TRBD2,.,TRBV4-3,TGCGCCAGCAGCCAAGATCACCCAGCGGGGGTTTTCGAGCAGTACTTC,CASSQDHPAGVFEQYF
TRBJ1-2,TRBD1,.,TRBV29-1,TGCAGCGTTGAGAGGGACAGGGAGCTGGTTGGCTACACCTTC,CSVERDRELVGYTF
TRBJ2-7,.,.,TRBV4-1,TGCGCCAGCAGCCAAGGGACAGTAATCTACGAGCAGTACTTC,CASSQGTVIYEQYF
TRBJ1-5,.,once,TRBV12-3/TRBV12-4,TGTGCCAGCAGGCTCCAGGGTAGCAATCAGCCCCAGCATTTT,CASRLQGSNQPQHF
TRBJ1-2,.,.,TRBV27,TGTGCCAGCAGGACAGCCCCCTATGGCTACACCTTC,CASRTAPYGYTF
TRBJ1-2,.,.,TRBV27,TGTGCCAGCAGTTTTAGTTTTAACTATGGCTACACCTTC,CASSFSFNYGYTF
TRBJ2-7,.,.,TRBV7-8,TGTGCCAGCAGCCACAGGGCAGGACCTTACGAGCAGTACTTC,CASSHRAGPYEQYF
TRBJ1-1,TRBD1,.,TRBV7-6,TGTGCCAGCAGCCCACAGGGGGGGAACACTGAAGCTTTCTTT,CASSPQGGNTEAFF
TRBJ2-1,.,.,TRBV20-1,TGCAGTGCCAAGTACATAGATGAGCAGTTCTTC,CSAKYIDEQFF
TRBJ2-3,.,.,TRBV7-2,TGTGCCAGCAGCTCCCATGGCACAGATACGCAGTATTTT,CASSSHGTDTQYF
TRBJ2-7,.,once,TRBV6-2/TRBV6-3,TGTGCCAGCAGTTACTCGGGACGATCGGGAAAAGGGGACCCCTACGAGCAGTACTTC,CASSYSGRSGKGDPYEQYF
TRBJ1-1,TRBD1,.,TRBV5-6,TGTGCCAGCAGTCAGGACAGGGTTGGGACTGAAGCTTTCTTT,CASSQDRVGTEAFF
TRBJ2-2,.,.,TRBV5-6,TGTGCCAGCAGCTTGCGGGACAACTCGAACACCGGGGAGCTGTTTTTT,CASSLRDNSNTGELFF
TRBJ2-7,.,.,TRBV7-9,TGTGCCAGCAGCCCCTCTGAGGCTTACGAGCAGTACTTC,CASSPSEAYEQYF
TRBJ2-7,TRBD1,.,TRBV6-1,TGTGCCAGCAGTCGGGACAGCCAGATGAGCGAGCAGTACTTC,CASSRDSQMSEQYF
TRBJ1-3,.,.,TRBV29-1,TGCAGCGTTGACCCCTCCGGGAGGGGAAACACCATATATTTT,CSVDPSGRGNTIYF
TRBJ1-1,.,.,TRBV12-3/TRBV12-4,TGTGCCAGCAGATTAAAGGGGGGGGGAACTGAAGCTTTCTTT,CASRLKGGGTEAFF
TRBJ1-1,.,.,TRBV27,TGTGCCAGCAGTCCCAAGGGTAGGGTTGAAGCTTTCTTT,CASSPKGRVEAFF
TRBJ2-2,.,.,TRBV20-1,TGCAGTGCTAGGGCCCCGAACACCGGGGAGCTGTTTTTT,CSARAPNTGELFF
TRBJ2-2,.,.,TRBV6-5,TGTGCCAGCAGTTACTCGAATGTCGGCGTAAACACCGGGGAGCTGTTTTTT,CASSYSNVGVNTGELFF
TRBJ1-1,TRBD1,few,TRBV6-2/TRBV6-3,TGTGCCAGCAGTTACCCTCCCGACAGGGGGGCTGAAGCTTTCTTT,CASSYPPDRGAEAFF
TRBJ2-3,TRBD2,.,TRBV7-8,TGTGCCAGCGCTCGTGGGCCTAGCGGGGGAGGCACAGATACGCAGTATTTT,CASARGPSGGGTDTQYF
TRBJ1-4,.,.,TRBV27,TGTGCCAGCAGTTTCATACAGCCTGCAACTAATGAAAAACTGTTTTTT,CASSFIQPATNEKLFF
TRBJ2-3,.,.,TRBV20-1,TGCAGTGCTAGAGATGGGACCATCGTTAGCACAGATACGCAGTATTTT,CSARDGTIVSTDTQYF
TRBJ1-5,.,.,TRBV6-5,TGTGCCAGCAGTTACCCCTGGGACGCCGGGGGCGAAAACCAGCCCCAGCATTTT,CASSYPWDAGGENQPQHF
TRBJ2-7,.,few,TRBV5-6,TGTGCCAGCAGCAGAGAAGGCGATCGGGGGACGTGGGAGCAGTACTTC,CASSREGDRGTWEQYF
TRBJ2-1,.,.,TRBV20-1,TGCAGTGCTAGAGATGAAAGGGGCGATTATCCCCTCCCCTACAATGAGCAGTTCTTC,CSARDERGDYPLPYNEQFF
TRBJ1-1,TRBD1,.,TRBV29-1,TGCAGCGTTGAAGATTGGGCGGGACAGACCCAGGAGGCTTTCTTT,CSVEDWAGQTQEAFF
TRBJ1-4,.,.,TRBV7-2,TGTGCCAGCAGCTTAGGGTTGCGGGAAAAACTGTTTTTT,CASSLGLREKLFF
TRBJ2-5,.,.,TRBV7-6,TGTGCCAGCAGCTTAGCGTCAGGGTACCAAGAGACCCAGTACTTC,CASSLASGYQETQYF
TRBJ2-5,.,.,TRBV7-9,TGTGCCAGCAGCGCGAGCCCTAGCGAAAACCAAGAGACCCAGTACTTC,CASSASPSENQETQYF
TRBJ2-6,.,.,TRBV7-9,TGTGCCAGCAGCTCGTACCGGGACAATTCCCCTGGGGCCAACGTCCTGACTTTC,CASSSYRDNSPGANVLTF
TRBJ2-3,TRBD1,.,TRBV10-3,TGTGCCATCAGTGTCCGGGACAGGGTGGCAGATACGCAGTATTTT,CAISVRDRVADTQYF
TRBJ2-1,.,.,TRBV12-3/TRBV12-4,TGTGCCAGCAGTTTAGGCTCCTACAATGAGCAGTTCTTC,CASSLGSYNEQFF
TRBJ2-1,.,.,TRBV20-1,TGCAGTGCTGAGAGGGAGTTCCGTTTATCCAATGAGCAGTTCTTC,CSAEREFRLSNEQFF
TRBJ1-2,TRBD1,.,TRBV6-1,TGTGCCAGCAGCATAACGGGACAGGGGGCCTTATATGGCTACACCTTC,CASSITGQGALYGYTF
TRBJ1-1,.,.,TRBV5-8,TGTGCCAGCAGCTTGGCGCCCAGAGAAGCTTTCTTT,CASSLAPREAFF
TRBJ2-1,.,.,TRBV6-4,TGTGCCAGCAGTGGGGCGACAGACAATGAGCAGTTCTTC,CASSGATDNEQFF
TRBJ2-1,.,.,TRBV20-1,TGCAGTGCTAGAGGGCTAAAGGCGACACGAGCCCATGAGCAGTTCTTC,CSARGLKATRAHEQFF